The T cell receptor (beta chain) under discussion was sequenced for a study of cytomegalovirus exposure and HLA in healthy donors. Across the whole study: Earlier, 180 million or so T cells were analyzed, and about 100 million unique TCR beta sequences were found among them. Study-level results: Later analysis found that TCR beta chains associated with HLA were more clonally expanded than other, equally common chains. Near-uniform donor sequencing depth was presumed by presence/absence analyses.

This clone was detected only once. Its target is not known. Germline V gene sequence: CDR1 SGHVS, CDR2 FNYEAQ. The CDR3 consists of 15 residues. V shed 5 bases and J shed 6 bases, with 17 bases lying between them. The PCR ran on 60 Vbeta and 13 Jbeta primers. The method was immunoSEQ multiplex PCR; TCRdb's version includes in-frame clones alone and lacks a portion of them. The repertoire consists of under 200,000 clones, with 70% to 90% occurring once and the leading ten covering roughly 0.69%. This chain joins TRBV7-6 and TRBJ2-1; tentative D call: TRBD1 (6 bases). The sequencing sample was made of PBMCs. The TCR originated in a woman aged 18-29 years in good health and CMV-seronegative. The CDR3 DNA follows: TGTGCCAGCAGCCTCCGGGACATCCCCTTCAATGAGCAGTTCTTC. The encoded protein is CASSLRDIPFNEQFF.